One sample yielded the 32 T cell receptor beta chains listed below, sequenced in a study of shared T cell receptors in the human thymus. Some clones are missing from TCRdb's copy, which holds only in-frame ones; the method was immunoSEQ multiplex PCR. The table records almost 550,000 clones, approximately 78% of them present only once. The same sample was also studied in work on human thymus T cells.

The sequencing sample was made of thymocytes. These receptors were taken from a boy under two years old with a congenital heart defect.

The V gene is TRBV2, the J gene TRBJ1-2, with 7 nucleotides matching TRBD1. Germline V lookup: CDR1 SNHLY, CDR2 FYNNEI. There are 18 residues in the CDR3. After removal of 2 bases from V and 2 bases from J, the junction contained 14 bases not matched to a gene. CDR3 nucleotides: TGTGCCAGCAGTGAATGGTACAGGGGTTCACCTATGAACTATGGCTACACCTTC. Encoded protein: CASSEWYRGSPMNYGYTF.

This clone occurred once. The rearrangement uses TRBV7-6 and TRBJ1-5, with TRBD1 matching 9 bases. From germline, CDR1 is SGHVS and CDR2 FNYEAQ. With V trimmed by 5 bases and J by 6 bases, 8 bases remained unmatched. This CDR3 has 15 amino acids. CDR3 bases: TGTGCCAGCAGCCCGAACAGGGGGCGCGGTCAGCCCCAGCATTTT. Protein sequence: CASSPNRGRGQPQHF.

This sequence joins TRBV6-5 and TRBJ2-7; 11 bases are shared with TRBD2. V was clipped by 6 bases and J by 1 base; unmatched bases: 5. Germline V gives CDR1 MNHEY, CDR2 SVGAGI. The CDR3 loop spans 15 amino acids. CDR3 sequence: CASSLTSGRSYEQYF. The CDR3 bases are TGTGCCAGCAGCCTCACTAGCGGGAGATCCTACGAGCAGTACTTC.

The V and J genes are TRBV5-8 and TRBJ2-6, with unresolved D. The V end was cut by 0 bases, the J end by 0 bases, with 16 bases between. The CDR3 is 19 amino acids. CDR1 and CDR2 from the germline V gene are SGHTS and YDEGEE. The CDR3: CASSLVSRLKLSGANVLTF. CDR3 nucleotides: TGTGCCAGCAGCTTGGTGTCCAGGCTGAAACTCTCTGGGGCCAACGTCCTGACTTTC.

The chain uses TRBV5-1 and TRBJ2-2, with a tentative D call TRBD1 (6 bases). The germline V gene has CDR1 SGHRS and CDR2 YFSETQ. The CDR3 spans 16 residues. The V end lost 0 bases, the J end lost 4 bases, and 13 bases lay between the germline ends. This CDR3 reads CASSLDTGISTGELFF. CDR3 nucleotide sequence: TGCGCCAGCAGCTTGGATACAGGGATCAGCACCGGGGAGCTGTTTTTT.

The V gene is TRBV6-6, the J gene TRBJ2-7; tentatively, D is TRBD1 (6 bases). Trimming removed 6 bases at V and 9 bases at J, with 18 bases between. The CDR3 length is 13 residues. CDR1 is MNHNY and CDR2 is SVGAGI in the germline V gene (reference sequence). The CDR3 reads CASSNRVRGGQYF. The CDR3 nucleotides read TGTGCCAGCAGCAACAGGGTCCGTGGTGGGCAGTACTTC.

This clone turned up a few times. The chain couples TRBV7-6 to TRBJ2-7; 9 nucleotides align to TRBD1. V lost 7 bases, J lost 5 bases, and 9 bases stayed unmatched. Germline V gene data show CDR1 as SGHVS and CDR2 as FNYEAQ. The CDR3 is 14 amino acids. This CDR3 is CASTPGTGHHEQYF. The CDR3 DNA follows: TGTGCCAGCACCCCCGGGACAGGGCACCACGAGCAGTACTTC.

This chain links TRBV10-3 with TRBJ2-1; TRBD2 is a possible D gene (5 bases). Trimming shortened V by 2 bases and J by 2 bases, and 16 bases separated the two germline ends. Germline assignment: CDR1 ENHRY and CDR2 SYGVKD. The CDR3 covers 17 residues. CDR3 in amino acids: CAISETPTGRPYNEQFF. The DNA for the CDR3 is TGTGCCATCAGTGAGACCCCTACGGGGAGACCCTACAATGAGCAGTTCTTC.

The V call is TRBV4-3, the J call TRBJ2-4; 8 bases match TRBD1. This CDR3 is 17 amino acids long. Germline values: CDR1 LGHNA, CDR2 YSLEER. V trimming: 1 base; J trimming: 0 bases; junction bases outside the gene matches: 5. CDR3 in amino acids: CASSQGQGPLAKNIQYF. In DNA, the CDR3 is TGCGCCAGCAGCCAAGGACAGGGGCCTTTAGCCAAAAACATTCAGTACTTC.

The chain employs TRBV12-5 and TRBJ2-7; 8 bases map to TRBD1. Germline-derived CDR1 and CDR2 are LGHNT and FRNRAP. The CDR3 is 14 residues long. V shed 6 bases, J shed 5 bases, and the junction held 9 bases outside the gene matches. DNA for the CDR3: TGTGCTAGTGGGCTGGGTAACAGGGGGAACGAGCAGTACTTC. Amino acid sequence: CASGLGNRGNEQYF.

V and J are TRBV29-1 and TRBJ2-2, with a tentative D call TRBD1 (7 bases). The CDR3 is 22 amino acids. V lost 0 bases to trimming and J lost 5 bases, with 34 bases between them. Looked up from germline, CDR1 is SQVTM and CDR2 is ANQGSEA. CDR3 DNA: TGCAGCGTTGAAGAGCCCGTGGATCAGACCGGGTGGGGCAGGGGGAGGACCGGGGAGCTGTTTTTT. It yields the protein CSVEEPVDQTGWGRGRTGELFF.

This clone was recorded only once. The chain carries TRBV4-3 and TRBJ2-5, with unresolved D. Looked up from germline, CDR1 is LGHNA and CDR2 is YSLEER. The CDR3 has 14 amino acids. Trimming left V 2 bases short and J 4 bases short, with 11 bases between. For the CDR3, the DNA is TGCGCCAGCAGCCAACGACTTTTAAGAGAGACCCAGTACTTC. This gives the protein CASSQRLLRETQYF.

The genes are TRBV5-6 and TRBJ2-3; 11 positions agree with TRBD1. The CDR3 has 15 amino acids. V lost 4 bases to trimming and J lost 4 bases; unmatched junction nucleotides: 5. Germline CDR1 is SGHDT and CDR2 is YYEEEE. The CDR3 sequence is CASSRGQGVSDTQYF. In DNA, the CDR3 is TGTGCCAGCAGCCGGGGACAGGGGGTCTCAGATACGCAGTATTTT.

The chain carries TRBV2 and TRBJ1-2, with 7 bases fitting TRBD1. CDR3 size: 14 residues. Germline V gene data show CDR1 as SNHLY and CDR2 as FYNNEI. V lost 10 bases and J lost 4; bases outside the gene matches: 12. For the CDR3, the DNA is TGTGCCACCCCGTTCTGGGACAGCACCTATGGCTACACCTTC. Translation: CATPFWDSTYGYTF.

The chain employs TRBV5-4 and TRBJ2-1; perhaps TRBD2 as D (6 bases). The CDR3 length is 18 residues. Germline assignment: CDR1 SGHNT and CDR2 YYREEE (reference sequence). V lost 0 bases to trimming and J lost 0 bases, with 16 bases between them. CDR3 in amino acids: CASSLGVADHPSYNEQFF. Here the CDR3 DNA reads TGTGCCAGCAGCTTGGGTGTAGCGGACCACCCCTCCTACAATGAGCAGTTCTTC. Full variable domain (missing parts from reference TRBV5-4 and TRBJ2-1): ETGVTQSPTHLIKTRGQQVTLRCSSQSGHNTVSWYQQALGQGPQFIFQYYREEENGRGNFPPRFSGLQFPNYSSELNVNALELDDSALYLCASSLGVADHPSYNEQFFGPGTRLTVL.

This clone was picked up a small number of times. CDR3 nucleotide sequence: TGTGCCAGCAGCTACGGACAGGGGGCTACCTACGAGCAGTACTTC. Amino acid sequence: CASSYGQGATYEQYF. The chain uses TRBV11-2 and TRBJ2-7; 11 nucleotides align to TRBD1. Trimming took 4 bases from V and 2 from J; bases not matched to a gene: 4. Germline V lookup: CDR1 SGHAT, CDR2 FQNNGV. The CDR3 totals 15 residues.

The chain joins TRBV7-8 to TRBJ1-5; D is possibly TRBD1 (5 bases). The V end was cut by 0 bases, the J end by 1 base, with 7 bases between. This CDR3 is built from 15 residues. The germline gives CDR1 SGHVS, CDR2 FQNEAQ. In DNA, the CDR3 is TGTGCCAGCAGCTTAGCGGGGGGGAGCAATCAGCCCCAGCATTTT. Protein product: CASSLAGGSNQPQHF.

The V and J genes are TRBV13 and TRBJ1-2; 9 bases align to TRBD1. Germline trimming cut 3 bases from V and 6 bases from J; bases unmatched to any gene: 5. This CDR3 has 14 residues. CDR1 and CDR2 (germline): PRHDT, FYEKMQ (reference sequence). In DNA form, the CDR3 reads TGTGCCAGCAGCTTCCGGGGACAGGGCAATGGCTACACCTTC. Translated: CASSFRGQGNGYTF.

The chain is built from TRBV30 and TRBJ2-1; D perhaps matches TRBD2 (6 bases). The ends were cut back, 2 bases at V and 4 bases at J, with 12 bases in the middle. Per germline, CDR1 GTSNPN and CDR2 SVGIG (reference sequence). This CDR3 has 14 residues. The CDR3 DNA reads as TGTGCCTGGAGTCTGCTGCGGGATTACAATGAGCAGTTCTTC. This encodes CAWSLLRDYNEQFF.

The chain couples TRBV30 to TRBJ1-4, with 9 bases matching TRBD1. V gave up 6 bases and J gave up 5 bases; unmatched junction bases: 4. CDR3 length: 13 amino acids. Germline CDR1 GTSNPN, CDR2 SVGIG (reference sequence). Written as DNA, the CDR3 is TGTGCCTGTAACAGGGGGCGGAATGAAAAACTGTTTTTT. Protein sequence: CACNRGRNEKLFF.

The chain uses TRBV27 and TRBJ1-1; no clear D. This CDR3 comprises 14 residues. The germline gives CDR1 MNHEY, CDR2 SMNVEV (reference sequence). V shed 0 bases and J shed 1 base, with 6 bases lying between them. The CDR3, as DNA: TGTGCCAGCAGTTTATCGGTCAGGAACACTGAAGCTTTCTTT. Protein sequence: CASSLSVRNTEAFF.

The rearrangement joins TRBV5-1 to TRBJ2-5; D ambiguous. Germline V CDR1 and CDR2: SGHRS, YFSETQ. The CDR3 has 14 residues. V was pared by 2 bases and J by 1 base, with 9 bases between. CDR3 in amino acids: CASSLTVPQETQYF. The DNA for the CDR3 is TGCGCCAGCAGCTTAACGGTGCCCCAAGAGACCCAGTACTTC.

CDR3 nucleotide sequence: TGTGCCAGCCGCTGGGGCGAAAAACTGTTTTTT. Translated, it gives CASRWGEKLFF. The rearrangement joins TRBV6-1 to TRBJ1-4; possible D gene TRBD1, 5 bases. The germline V gene has CDR1 MNHNS and CDR2 SASEGT. CDR3 length: 11 residues. V lost 8 bases and J lost 8, with 9 bases in between.

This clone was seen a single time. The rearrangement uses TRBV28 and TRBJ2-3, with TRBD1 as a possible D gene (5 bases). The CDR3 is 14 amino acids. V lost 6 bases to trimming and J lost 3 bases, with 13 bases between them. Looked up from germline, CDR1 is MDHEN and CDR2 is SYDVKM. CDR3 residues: CASRPGRGTDTQYF. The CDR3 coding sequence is TGTGCCAGCAGGCCAGGGCGTGGGACAGATACGCAGTATTTT.

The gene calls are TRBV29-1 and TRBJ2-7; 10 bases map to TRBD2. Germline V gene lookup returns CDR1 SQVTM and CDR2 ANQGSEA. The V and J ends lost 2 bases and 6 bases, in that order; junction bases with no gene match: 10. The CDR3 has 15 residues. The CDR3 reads CSVETEREGGSEQYF. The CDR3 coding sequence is TGCAGCGTTGAAACTGAGCGGGAGGGGGGTAGCGAGCAGTACTTC.

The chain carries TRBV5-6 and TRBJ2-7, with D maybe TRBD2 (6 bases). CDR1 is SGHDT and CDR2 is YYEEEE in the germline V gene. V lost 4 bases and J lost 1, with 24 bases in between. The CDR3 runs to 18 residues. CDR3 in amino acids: CASSPATRAGRISYEQYF. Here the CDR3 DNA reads TGTGCCAGCAGCCCGGCGACGCGGGCAGGGAGGATTTCCTACGAGCAGTACTTC.

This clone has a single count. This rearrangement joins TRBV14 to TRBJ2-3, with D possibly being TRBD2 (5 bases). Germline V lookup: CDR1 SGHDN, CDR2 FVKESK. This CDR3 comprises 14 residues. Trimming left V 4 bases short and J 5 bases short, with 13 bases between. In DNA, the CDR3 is TGTGCCAGCAGCCCACCGGAGGTGGGAGATACGCAGTATTTT. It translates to CASSPPEVGDTQYF.

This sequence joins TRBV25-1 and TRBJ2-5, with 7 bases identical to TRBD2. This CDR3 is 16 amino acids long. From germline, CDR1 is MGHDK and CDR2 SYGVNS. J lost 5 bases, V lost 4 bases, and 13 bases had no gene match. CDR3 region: CASSGSGRAVRETQYF. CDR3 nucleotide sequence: TGTGCCAGCAGTGGCTCGGGGAGGGCAGTGAGGGAGACCCAGTACTTC.

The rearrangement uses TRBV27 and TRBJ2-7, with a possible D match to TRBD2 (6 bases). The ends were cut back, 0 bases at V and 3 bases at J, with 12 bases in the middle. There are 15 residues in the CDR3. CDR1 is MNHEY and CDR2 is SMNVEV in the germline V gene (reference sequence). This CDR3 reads CASSLSVPGSYEQYF. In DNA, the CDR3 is TGTGCCAGCAGTTTATCGGTTCCCGGGAGCTACGAGCAGTACTTC.

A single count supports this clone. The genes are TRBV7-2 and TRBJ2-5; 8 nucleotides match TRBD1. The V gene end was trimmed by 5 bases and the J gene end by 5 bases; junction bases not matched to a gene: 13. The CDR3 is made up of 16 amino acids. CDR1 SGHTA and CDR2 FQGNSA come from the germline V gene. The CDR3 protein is CASSPAETGALETQYF. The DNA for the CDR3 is TGTGCCAGCAGCCCCGCGGAGACAGGGGCGTTGGAGACCCAGTACTTC.

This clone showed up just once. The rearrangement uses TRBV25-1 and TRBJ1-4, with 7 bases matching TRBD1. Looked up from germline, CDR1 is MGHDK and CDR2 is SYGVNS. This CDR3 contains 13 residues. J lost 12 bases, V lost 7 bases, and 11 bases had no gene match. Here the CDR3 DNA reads TGTGCCAGCACCCGGGACAGTCCCCACGAACTGTTTTTT. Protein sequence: CASTRDSPHELFF.

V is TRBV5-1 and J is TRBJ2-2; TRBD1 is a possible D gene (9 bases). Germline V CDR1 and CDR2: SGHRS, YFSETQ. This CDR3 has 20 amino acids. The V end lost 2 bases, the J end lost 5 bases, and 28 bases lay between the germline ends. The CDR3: CASSFGDRACGRPRTGELFF. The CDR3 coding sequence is TGCGCCAGCAGCTTTGGGGACAGGGCTTGCGGGAGGCCTCGGACCGGGGAGCTGTTTTTT.